Listed below are T cell receptor beta chains from one sample, sequenced in a study of blood T cells in healthy people across ages. TCRdb reprocessed the 5' RACE reads with MiXCR, giving one entry per CDR3 protein. The sample contains around 710,000 distinct CDR3 sequences, 40% to 45% of which appear only once. The material sequenced was blood. All receptors derive from a woman aged 55 to 70 in good health. CDR3s include the opening cysteine and the closing phenylalanine or tryptophan. Clone size is given for some rows only: seen once, a few or many times, or a class if the clone is expanded.

v_call: TRBV5-6; clone_size: -; j_call: TRBJ1-2; cdr3_aa: CASSVGPLHGYTF
v_call: TRBV25-1; clone_size: few; j_call: TRBJ1-4; cdr3_aa: CASSEYRGGTGTNEKLFF
v_call: TRBV5-1; clone_size: few; j_call: TRBJ2-5; cdr3_aa: CASSPSVQETQYF
v_call: TRBV29-1; clone_size: -; j_call: TRBJ2-7; cdr3_aa: CSVVTGGGEQYF
v_call: TRBV4-2; clone_size: many; j_call: TRBJ1-2; cdr3_aa: CASSSQGVDGYTF
v_call: TRBV7-2; clone_size: -; j_call: TRBJ2-7; cdr3_aa: CASSSYGASVPYEQYF
v_call: TRBV4-1; clone_size: -; j_call: TRBJ2-7; cdr3_aa: CASSSGIYTGPNSYEQYF
v_call: TRBV25-1; clone_size: -; j_call: TRBJ2-1; cdr3_aa: CASSEPGESYNEQFF
v_call: TRBV29-1; clone_size: -; j_call: TRBJ2-2; cdr3_aa: CSVGNTGELFF
v_call: TRBV20-1; clone_size: few; j_call: TRBJ2-5; cdr3_aa: CSARDMAGVSETQYF
v_call: TRBV6-1; clone_size: -; j_call: TRBJ2-7; cdr3_aa: CASSETGGFYEQYF
v_call: TRBV29-1; clone_size: few; j_call: TRBJ1-5; cdr3_aa: CSVKQGNQPQHF
v_call: TRBV12-3/TRBV12-4; clone_size: -; j_call: TRBJ1-2; cdr3_aa: CASSTDRGLGYTF
v_call: TRBV27; clone_size: -; j_call: TRBJ1-2; cdr3_aa: CASSSDRGSLYYGYTF
v_call: TRBV6-2/TRBV6-3; clone_size: -; j_call: TRBJ2-7; cdr3_aa: CASSPTHWGYNEQYF
v_call: TRBV2; clone_size: -; j_call: TRBJ2-1; cdr3_aa: CAGTMDSDNEQFF
v_call: TRBV7-2; clone_size: many; j_call: TRBJ1-2; cdr3_aa: CASSHDRANYGYTF
v_call: TRBV4-2; clone_size: -; j_call: TRBJ2-6; cdr3_aa: CASSQDSNSGANVLTF
v_call: TRBV20-1; clone_size: few; j_call: TRBJ1-1; cdr3_aa: CSAREGLRGTEAFF
v_call: TRBV12-3/TRBV12-4; clone_size: few; j_call: TRBJ2-5; cdr3_aa: CASSQTSGSRETQYF
v_call: TRBV10-3; clone_size: -; j_call: TRBJ2-1; cdr3_aa: CAISQGKAYNEQFF
v_call: TRBV21-1; clone_size: -; j_call: TRBJ2-3; cdr3_aa: CASSKKETFLLRGLVYF
v_call: TRBV12-3/TRBV12-4; clone_size: -; j_call: TRBJ2-5; cdr3_aa: CASSRTVETQYF
v_call: TRBV6-1; clone_size: -; j_call: TRBJ2-3; cdr3_aa: CASSRWDPTGTSTDTQYF